What follows is one T cell receptor (beta chain) and its context. The data were taken from a study of blood T cell repertoires in COVID-19. TCRdb keeps only in-frame clones here, not all; method: immunoSEQ multiplex PCR. This sample has 250,000 to 300,000 clones; 85% to 90% occur once, and the top ten carry more than 10%. V dropped 6 bases and J dropped 0 bases, with 14 bases sitting between them. Germline CDR1 reads MGHDK; CDR2 reads SYGVNS. This CDR3 comprises 15 residues. The origin of this receptor is a young woman with COVID-19, enrolled during active disease. Specimen: peripheral blood. The gene calls are TRBV25-1 and TRBJ1-1; possibly TRBD1 for D (6 bases). Here the CDR3 DNA reads TGTGCCAGCAGCGATCCCTCAGGGGTGAACACTGAAGCTTTCTTT. Protein: CASSDPSGVNTEAFF.